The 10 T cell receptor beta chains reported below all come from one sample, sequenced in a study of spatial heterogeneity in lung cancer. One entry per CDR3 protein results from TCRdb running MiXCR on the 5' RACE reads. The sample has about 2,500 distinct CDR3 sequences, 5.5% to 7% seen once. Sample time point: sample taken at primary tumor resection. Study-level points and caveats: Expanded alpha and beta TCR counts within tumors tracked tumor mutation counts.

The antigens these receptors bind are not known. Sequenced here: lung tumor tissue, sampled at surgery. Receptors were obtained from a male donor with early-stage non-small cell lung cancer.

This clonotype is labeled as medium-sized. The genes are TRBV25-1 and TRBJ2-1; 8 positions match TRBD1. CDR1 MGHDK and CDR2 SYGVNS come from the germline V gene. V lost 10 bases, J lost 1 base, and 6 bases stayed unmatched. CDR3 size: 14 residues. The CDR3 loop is CATLDRASYNEQFF. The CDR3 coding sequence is TGTGCCACCTTGGACAGGGCTTCCTACAATGAGCAGTTCTTC. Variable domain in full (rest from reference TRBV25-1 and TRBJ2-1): EADIYQTPRYLVIGTGKKITLECSQTMGHDKMYWYQQDPGMELHLIHYSYGVNSTEKGDLSSESTVSRIRTEHFPLTLESARPSHTSQYLCATLDRASYNEQFFGPGTRLTVL.

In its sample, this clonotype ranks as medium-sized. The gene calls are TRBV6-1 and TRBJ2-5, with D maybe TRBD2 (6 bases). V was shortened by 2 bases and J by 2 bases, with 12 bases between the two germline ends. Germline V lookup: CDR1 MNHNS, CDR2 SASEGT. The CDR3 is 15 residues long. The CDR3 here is CASSEIPSAQETQYF. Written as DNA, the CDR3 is TGTGCCAGCAGTGAAATCCCTAGCGCACAAGAGACCCAGTACTTC.

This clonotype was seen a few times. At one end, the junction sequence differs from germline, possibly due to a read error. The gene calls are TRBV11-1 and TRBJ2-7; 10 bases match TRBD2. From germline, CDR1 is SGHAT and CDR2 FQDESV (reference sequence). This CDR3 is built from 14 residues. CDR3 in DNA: TGTGCCAGCACCTTATCGGGACTAGCGTACGAGCAGTACTTC. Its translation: CASTLSGLAYEQYF.

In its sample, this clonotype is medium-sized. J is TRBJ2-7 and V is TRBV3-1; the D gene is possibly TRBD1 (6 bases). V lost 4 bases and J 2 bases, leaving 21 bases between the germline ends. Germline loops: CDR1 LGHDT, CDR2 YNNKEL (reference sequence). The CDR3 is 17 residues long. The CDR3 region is CASSRALLSGTPYEQYF. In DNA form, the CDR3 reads TGTGCCAGCAGCCGAGCACTCCTTTCCGGGACACCCTACGAGCAGTACTTC.

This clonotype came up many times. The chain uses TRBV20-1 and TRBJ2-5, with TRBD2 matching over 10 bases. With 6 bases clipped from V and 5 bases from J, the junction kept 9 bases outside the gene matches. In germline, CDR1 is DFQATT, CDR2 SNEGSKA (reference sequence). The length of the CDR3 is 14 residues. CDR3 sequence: CSAKQRGGWETQYF. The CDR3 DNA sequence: TGCAGTGCCAAACAGCGGGGGGGATGGGAGACCCAGTACTTC.

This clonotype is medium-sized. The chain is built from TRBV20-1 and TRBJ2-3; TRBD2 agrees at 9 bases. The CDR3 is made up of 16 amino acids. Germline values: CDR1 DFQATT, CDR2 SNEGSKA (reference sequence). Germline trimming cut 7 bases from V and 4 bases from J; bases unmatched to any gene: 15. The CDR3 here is CSGSGPGTSRPDTQYF. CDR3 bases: TGCAGTGGTTCGGGGCCGGGGACTAGCCGTCCAGATACGCAGTATTTT.

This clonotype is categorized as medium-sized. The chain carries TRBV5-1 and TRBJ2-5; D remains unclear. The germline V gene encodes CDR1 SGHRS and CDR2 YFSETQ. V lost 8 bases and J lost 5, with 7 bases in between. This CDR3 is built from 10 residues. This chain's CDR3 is CARTVETQYF. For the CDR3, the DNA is TGCGCCAGGACCGTCGAGACCCAGTACTTC.

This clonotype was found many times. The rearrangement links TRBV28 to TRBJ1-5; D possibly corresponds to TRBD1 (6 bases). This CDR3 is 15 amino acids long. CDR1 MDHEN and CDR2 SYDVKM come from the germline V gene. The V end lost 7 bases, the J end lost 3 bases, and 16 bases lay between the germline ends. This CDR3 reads CASTPYRTDNQPQHF. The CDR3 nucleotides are TGTGCCAGCACCCCATACAGGACAGACAATCAGCCCCAGCATTTT.

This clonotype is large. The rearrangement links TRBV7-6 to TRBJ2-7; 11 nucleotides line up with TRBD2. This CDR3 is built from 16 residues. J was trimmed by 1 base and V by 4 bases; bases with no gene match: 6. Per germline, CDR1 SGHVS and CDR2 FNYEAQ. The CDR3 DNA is TGTGCCAGCAGCTCCGCCGGGACTAGCGGTTCCTACGAGCAGTACTTC. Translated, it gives CASSSAGTSGSYEQYF.

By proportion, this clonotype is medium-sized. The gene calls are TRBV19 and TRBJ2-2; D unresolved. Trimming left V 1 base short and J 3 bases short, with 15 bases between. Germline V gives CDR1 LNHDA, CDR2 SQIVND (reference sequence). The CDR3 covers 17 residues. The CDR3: CASSIGTMSSHTGELFF. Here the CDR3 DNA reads TGTGCCAGTAGTATAGGAACGATGAGTTCACACACCGGGGAGCTGTTTTTT.